This T cell receptor (beta chain) was profiled in a study of T cell responses to AZD1222 COVID-19 vaccine. Study as a whole: It was second doses at about 4 or about 12 weeks that were pooled.

With 4 bases removed from V and 9 bases from J, the gap between germline ends came to 11 bases. The germline V gene encodes CDR1 DFQATT and CDR2 SNEGSKA (reference sequence). This CDR3 has 11 amino acids. Study findings and constraints: Donors skewed white British and female; clonal diversity was possibly underestimated. Per reports, nearly half of all spike-specific TCRs target regions that are unmutated in variants. Spike-wide vaccine-associated CD4 TCRs dominated at 160-218 and 743-854.

Method: immunoSEQ multiplex PCR; TCRdb's copy keeps in-frame clones and lacks some. Among 200,000 or so clones listed, 88% were seen once. This clone came up once. The antigen is unknown. This clonotype was obtained from an adult in good health. The chain couples TRBV20-1 to TRBJ2-3, with D possibly matching TRBD1 (6 bases). This sample comprised peripheral blood, obtained on day 0 of AZD1222 vaccination. CDR3 in amino acids: CSAIFRGTQYF. CDR3 nucleotide sequence: TGCAGTGCTATATTCAGGGGAACGCAGTATTTT.